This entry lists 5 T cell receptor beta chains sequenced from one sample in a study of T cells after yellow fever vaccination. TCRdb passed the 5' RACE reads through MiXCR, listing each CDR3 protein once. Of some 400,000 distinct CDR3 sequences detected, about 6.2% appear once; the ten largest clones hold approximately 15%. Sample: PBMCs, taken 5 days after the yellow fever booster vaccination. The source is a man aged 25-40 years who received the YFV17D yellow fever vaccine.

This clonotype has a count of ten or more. CDR3 in DNA: TGCGCCAGCAGCTTGACTAGCGGGTATGCGGATACGCAGTATTTT. Residues: CASSLTSGYADTQYF. The rearrangement uses TRBV5-1 and TRBJ2-3, with 9 nucleotides matching TRBD2. The germline gives CDR1 SGHRS, CDR2 YFSETQ. The CDR3 totals 15 residues. V was clipped by 1 base and J by 6 bases; unmatched bases: 6.

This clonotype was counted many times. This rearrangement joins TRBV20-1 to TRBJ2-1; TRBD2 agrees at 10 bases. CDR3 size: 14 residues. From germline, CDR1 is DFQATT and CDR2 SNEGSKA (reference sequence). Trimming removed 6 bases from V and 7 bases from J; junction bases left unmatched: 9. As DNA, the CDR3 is TGCAGTGCAACCTCTAGCGGGAGATTGAATGAGCAGTTCTTC. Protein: CSATSSGRLNEQFF.

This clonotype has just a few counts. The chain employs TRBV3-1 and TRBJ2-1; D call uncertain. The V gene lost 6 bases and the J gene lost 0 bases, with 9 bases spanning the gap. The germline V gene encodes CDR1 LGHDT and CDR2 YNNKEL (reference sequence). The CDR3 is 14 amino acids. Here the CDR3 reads CASSPVGSYNEQFF. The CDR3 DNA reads TGTGCCAGCAGTCCCGTGGGCTCCTACAATGAGCAGTTCTTC.

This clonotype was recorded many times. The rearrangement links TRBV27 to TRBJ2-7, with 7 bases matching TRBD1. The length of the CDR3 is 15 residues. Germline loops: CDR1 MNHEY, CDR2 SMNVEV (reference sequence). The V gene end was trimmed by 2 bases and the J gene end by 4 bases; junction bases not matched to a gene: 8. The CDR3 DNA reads TGTGCCAGCAGTTTAATTGCAGGGGGTCATTACGAGCAGTACTTC. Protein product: CASSLIAGGHYEQYF.

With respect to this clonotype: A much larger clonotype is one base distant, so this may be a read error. CDR3 region: CASSSTGVDAGTQYF. The DNA of the CDR3 is TGTGCCAGCAGCTCGACAGGGGTTGACGCAGGTACGCAGTATTTT. The rearrangement links TRBV7-2 to TRBJ2-3, with 8 bases that match TRBD1. Germline loops: CDR1 SGHTA, CDR2 FQGNSA. CDR3 size: 15 residues. The trim removed 4 bases at V and 8 bases at J, leaving 11 bases unmatched.